These 7 T cell receptor beta chains originate from one sample sequenced in a study of control samples from healthy donors and cancer patients. Sequencing was performed with immunoSEQ multiplex PCR; in TCRdb, only in-frame clones are kept and a portion is missing. The sample lists over 150,000 clones, approximately 94% seen once, with about 1.4% in the top ten. The sequencing input was blood. The receptors shown here come from a woman aged 18 to 35 in good health.

The chain couples TRBV5-6 to TRBJ1-2; 9 bases agree with TRBD1. The ends lost 3 bases at V and 8 bases at J; junction bases unmatched: 8. The CDR3 extends over 14 amino acids. CDR1 is SGHDT, CDR2 YYEEEE, per germline. The CDR3 region is CASSWGTGIDGYTF. CDR3 DNA: TGTGCCAGCAGCTGGGGGACAGGGATCGACGGCTACACCTTC. The full variable domain, rest sourced from reference TRBV5-6 and TRBJ1-2, is DAGVTQSPTHLIKTRGQQVTLRCSPKSGHDTVSWYQQALGQGPQFIFQYYEEEERQRGNFPDRFSGHQFPNYSSELNVNALLLGDSALYLCASSWGTGIDGYTFGSGTRLTVV.

The DNA of the CDR3 is TGTGCCAGTAGTATCCAGAAGTCCTACGAGCAGTACTTC. It encodes CASSIQKSYEQYF. This sequence joins TRBV19 and TRBJ2-7; D uncertain. Trimming cost V 3 bases and J 1 base, with 7 bases left between them. Germline assignment: CDR1 LNHDA and CDR2 SQIVND (reference sequence). The CDR3 runs 13 residues.

This chain connects TRBV3-1 (or the pseudogene TRBV3-2) to TRBJ2-7; TRBD1 is a possible D gene (6 bases). Trimming shortened V by 5 bases and J by 3 bases, and 14 bases separated the two germline ends. The CDR3 consists of 14 residues. CDR1 and CDR2 (germline): LGHDT, YNNKEL (reference sequence). CDR3 in amino acids: CASSGRQAGYEQYF. DNA of the CDR3: TGTGCCAGCAGCGGCCGACAGGCCGGCTACGAGCAGTACTTC.

The gene calls are TRBV27 and TRBJ2-4; weak D call: TRBD1 (5 bases). Germline CDR1 MNHEY, CDR2 SMNVEV (reference sequence). V lost 5 bases, J lost 7 bases, and 12 bases lay in between. The CDR3 spans 13 residues. CDR3 sequence (DNA): TGTGCCAGCAGTCAAGATCAGGGCAACATTCAGTACTTC. Encoded protein: CASSQDQGNIQYF.

The V and J genes are TRBV7-2 and TRBJ2-7; D unclear. Trimming removed 5 bases at V and 5 bases at J, with 16 bases between. From germline, CDR1 is SGHTA and CDR2 FQGNSA. This CDR3 region has 14 residues. CDR3 sequence reads: CASSPLSEAHEQYF. The CDR3 DNA sequence: TGTGCCAGCAGCCCGCTCTCGGAAGCCCACGAGCAGTACTTC.

The chain combines TRBV19 with TRBJ2-3; no reliable D call. Per the germline V gene, CDR1 is LNHDA and CDR2 is SQIVND (reference sequence). Trimming stripped 5 bases from V and 0 bases from J, with 9 bases between. This CDR3 has 14 amino acids. The CDR3 reads CASSSVPSTDTQYF. CDR3 in DNA: TGTGCCAGTAGTTCCGTCCCCAGCACAGATACGCAGTATTTT.

This chain connects TRBV11-2 to TRBJ1-2, with D perhaps TRBD1 (5 bases). The CDR3 is 13 residues long. Trimming shortened V by 3 bases and J by 7 bases, and 12 bases separated the two germline ends. Germline V gene data show CDR1 as SGHAT and CDR2 as FQNNGV. The CDR3 spells CASSFLSGGGYTF. The CDR3 region has the DNA TGTGCCAGCAGCTTCCTAAGCGGGGGTGGCTACACCTTC.